This T cell receptor (beta chain) was captured by sequencing in a study of cytomegalovirus exposure and HLA in healthy donors. A 120-subject validation cohort, separate from the approximately 610-subject first cohort, supplied the donors. Using immunoSEQ multiplex PCR, the repertoire was profiled, and TCRdb retains in-frame clones only, with some absent. The sample consists of roughly 330,000 clones, roughly nine tenths of them appearing once. Trimming removed 1 base from V and 6 bases from J, with 16 bases in between. Germline V CDR1 and CDR2: SGHRS, YFSETQ. The CDR3 runs to 15 residues. This receptor was taken from a woman between 25 and 40 years old in good health and CMV-seropositive. The sequencing input was PBMCs. The V gene is TRBV5-1, the J gene TRBJ1-2; no clear D. The CDR3 reads CASSLPLGLNDGYTF. The CDR3 DNA reads as TGCGCCAGCAGCTTGCCCCTGGGTCTAAACGATGGCTACACCTTC.